This TCR beta chain was sequenced for a study of blood T cell repertoires in COVID-19. Study as a whole: Acute and convalescent COVID-19 samples came from the United States, Italy and Spain.

This table comes from immunoSEQ multiplex PCR, and its TCRdb copy is limited to in-frame clones, with some not included. Of approximately 300,000 clones in the sample, over 75% were seen once. The germline V gene has CDR1 SQVTM and CDR2 ANQGSEA. V gave up 5 bases and J gave up 1 base; unmatched junction bases: 2. This CDR3 is built from 13 residues. The TCR originated in a middle-aged man with active or convalescent COVID-19. The specimen was peripheral blood. This chain links TRBV29-1 with TRBJ2-3; the match to TRBD2 covers 8 bases. For the CDR3, the DNA is TGCAGCGTTCCAGCGGGGGGCACAGATACGCAGTATTTT. It yields the protein CSVPAGGTDTQYF.